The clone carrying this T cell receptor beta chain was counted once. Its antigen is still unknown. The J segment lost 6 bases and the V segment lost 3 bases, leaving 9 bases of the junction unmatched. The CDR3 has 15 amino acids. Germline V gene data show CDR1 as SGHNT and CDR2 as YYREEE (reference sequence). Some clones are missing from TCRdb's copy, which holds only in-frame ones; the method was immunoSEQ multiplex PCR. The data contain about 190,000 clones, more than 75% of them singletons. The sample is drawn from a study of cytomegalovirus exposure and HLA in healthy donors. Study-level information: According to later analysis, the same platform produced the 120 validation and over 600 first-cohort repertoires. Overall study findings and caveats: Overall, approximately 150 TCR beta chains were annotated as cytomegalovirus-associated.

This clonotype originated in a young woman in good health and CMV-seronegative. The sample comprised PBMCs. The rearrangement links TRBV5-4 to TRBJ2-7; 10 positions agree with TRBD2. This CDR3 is CASSSIAGGPLEQYF. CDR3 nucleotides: TGTGCCAGCAGCTCTATAGCGGGAGGCCCCCTCGAGCAGTACTTC.